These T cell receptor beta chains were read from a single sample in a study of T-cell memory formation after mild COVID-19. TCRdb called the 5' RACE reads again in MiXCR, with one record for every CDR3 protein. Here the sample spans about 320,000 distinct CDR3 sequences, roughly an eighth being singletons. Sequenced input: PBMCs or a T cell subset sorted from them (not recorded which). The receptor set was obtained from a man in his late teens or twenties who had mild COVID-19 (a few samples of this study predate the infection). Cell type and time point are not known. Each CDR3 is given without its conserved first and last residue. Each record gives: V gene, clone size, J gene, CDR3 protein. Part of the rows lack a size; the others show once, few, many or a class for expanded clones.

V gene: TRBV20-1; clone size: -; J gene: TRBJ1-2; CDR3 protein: SARRGGFGYT
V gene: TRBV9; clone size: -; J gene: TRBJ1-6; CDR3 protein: ASSPRQGRGPLH
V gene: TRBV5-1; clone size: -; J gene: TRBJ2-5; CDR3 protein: ASSSSSGTGLQETQY
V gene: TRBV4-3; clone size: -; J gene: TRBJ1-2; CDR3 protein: ASSQDRAATGYT
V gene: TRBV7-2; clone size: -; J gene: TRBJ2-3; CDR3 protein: ASSFKSSGGTDTQY
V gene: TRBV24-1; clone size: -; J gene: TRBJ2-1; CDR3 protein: ATSDSTGGRNEQF
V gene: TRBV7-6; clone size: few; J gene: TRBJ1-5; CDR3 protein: ASSGTTGLNNQPQH
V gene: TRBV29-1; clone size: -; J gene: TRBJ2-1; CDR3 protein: SVAGTGGNEQF
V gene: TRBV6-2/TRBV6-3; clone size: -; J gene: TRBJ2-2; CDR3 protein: ASSYPTTGGFGNTGELF
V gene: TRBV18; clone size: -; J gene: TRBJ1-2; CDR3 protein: ASSPPADNYGYT
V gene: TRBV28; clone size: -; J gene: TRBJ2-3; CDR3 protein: ASSPGDRTTDTQY
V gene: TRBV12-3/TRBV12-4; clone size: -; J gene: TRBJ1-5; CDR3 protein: ASSPSGGDQPQH
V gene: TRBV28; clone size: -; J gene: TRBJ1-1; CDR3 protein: ASSLIVGTGSWNTEAF
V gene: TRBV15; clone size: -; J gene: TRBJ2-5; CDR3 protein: ATSRDLGETQY
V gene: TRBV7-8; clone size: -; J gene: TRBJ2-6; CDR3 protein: ASSRDRVVVSGANVLT
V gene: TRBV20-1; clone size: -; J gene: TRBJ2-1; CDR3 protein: SARDTSGPSNEQF
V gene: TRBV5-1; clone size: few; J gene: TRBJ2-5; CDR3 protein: ASSLAGRQETQY
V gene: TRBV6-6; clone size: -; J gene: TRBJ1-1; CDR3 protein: ASSYLGGALEAF
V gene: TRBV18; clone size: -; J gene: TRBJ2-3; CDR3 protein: ASSPSSGGTDTQY
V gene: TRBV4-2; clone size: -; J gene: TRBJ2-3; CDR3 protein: ASSQETSTDTQY
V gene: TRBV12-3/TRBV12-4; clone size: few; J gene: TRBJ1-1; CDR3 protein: ASSFGQNTEAF
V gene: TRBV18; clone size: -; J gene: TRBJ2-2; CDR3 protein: ASSPTVSGSTGELF
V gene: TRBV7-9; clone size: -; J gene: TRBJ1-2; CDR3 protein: ASSRPGGGGYGYT
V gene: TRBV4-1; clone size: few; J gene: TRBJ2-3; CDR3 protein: ASSQGDSGTDTQY
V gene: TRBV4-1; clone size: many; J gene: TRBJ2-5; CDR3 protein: ASSQESWGRGPETQY
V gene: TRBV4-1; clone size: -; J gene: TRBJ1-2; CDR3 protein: ASSQDAAYYGYT
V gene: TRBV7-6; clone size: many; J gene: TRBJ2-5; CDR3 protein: ASSLASSGGPKQETQY
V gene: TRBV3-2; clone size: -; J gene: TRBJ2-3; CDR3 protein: ASPTGTSTDTQY
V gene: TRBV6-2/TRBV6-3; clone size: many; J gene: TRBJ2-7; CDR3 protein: ASSRTGLSEQY
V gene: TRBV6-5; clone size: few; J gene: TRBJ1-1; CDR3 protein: ASSYGRTGAVTEAF
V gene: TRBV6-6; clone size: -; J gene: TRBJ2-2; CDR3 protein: ASSYSAGGTGELF
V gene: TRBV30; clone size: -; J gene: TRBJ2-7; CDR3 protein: AWSPYPGVRH
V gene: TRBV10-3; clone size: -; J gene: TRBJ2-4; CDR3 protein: AISETGADIQY
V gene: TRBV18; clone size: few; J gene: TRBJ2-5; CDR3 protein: ASSPRRPFGETQY
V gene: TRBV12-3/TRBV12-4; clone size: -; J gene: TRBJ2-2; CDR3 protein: ASSTQNTGELF
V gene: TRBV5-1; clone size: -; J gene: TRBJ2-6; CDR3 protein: ASSLGKGTGVSSGANVLT
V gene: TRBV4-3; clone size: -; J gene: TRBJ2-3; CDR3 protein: ASSQDSGQDTQY
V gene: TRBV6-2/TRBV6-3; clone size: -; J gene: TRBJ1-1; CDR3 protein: ASSYSGRAEAF
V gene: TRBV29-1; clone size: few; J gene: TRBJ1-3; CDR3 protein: SVVGETRRNTIY
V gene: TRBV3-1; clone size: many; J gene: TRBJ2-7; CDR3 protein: ASSQGYSSYEQY